This TCR beta chain was sequenced in a study of cytomegalovirus exposure and HLA in healthy donors. V was pared by 10 bases and J by 2 bases, with 17 bases between. Germline-derived CDR1 and CDR2 are LNHDA and SQIVND (reference sequence). The CDR3 spans 14 residues. This PCR relied on a set of 60 Vbeta primers and 13 Jbeta primers. The repertoire was sequenced with immunoSEQ multiplex PCR; TCRdb's copy has only in-frame clones and lacks some. Found here are about 160,000 clones, roughly 81% of them singletons; the top ten hold more than 2%. Sequenced sample: PBMCs. This rearrangement joins TRBV19 to TRBJ1-2, with TRBD1 as a possible D gene (5 bases). The sequence was collected from a man between 18 and 35 years old in good health and CMV-seropositive. The CDR3 reads CATKKGDRNYGYTF. CDR3 bases: TGTGCCACTAAAAAAGGAGACAGAAACTATGGCTACACCTTC.